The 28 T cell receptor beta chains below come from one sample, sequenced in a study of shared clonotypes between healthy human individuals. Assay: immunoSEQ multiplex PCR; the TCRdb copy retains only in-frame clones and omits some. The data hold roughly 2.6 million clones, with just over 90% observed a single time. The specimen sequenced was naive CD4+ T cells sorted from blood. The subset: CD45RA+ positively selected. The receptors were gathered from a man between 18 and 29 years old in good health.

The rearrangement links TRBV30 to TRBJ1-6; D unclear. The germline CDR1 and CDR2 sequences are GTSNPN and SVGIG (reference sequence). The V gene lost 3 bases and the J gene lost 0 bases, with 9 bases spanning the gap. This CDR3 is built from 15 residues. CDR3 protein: CAWSDSGSYNSPLHF. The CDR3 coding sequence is TGTGCCTGGAGCGACTCGGGCTCCTATAATTCACCCCTCCACTTT.

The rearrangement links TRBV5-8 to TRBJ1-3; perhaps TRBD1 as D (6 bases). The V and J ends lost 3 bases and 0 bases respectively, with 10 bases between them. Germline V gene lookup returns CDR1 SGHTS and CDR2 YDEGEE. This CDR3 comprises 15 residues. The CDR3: CASSSGTHSGNTIYF. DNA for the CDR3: TGTGCCAGCAGCTCAGGGACACACTCTGGAAACACCATATATTTT.

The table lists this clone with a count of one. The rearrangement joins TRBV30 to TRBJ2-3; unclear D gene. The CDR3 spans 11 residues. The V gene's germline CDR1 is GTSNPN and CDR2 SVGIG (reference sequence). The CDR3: CGLLRTDTQYF. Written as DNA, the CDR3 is TGTGGCCTGTTGCGCACAGATACGCAGTATTTT.

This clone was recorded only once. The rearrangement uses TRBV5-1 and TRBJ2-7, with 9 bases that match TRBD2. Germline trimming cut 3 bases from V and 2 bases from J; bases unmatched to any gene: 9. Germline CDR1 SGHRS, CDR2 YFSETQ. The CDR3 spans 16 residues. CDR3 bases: TGCGCCAGCAGCTCTTCCGTAGCGGGAGTCCCCTACGAGCAGTACTTC. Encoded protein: CASSSSVAGVPYEQYF.

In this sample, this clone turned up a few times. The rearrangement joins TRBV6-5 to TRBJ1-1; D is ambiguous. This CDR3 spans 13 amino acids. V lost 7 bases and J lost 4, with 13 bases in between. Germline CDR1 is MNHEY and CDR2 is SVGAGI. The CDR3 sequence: CASTQRGGTEAFF. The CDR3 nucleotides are TGTGCCAGCACCCAACGGGGAGGCACTGAAGCTTTCTTT.

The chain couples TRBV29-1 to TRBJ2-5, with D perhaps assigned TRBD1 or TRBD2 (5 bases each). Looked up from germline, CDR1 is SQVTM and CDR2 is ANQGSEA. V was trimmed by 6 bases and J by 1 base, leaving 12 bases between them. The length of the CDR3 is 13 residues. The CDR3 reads CSVRGRVQETQYF. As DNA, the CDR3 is TGCAGCGTCCGGGGCAGAGTCCAAGAGACCCAGTACTTC.

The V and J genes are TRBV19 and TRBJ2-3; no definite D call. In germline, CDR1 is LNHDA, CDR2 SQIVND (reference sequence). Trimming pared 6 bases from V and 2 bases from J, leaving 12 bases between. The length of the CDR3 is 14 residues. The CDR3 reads CASRTHGNTDTQYF. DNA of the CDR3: TGTGCCAGTAGGACACATGGGAACACAGATACGCAGTATTTT.

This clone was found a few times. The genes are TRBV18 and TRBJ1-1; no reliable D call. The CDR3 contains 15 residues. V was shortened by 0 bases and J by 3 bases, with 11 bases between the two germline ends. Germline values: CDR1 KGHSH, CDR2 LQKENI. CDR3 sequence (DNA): TGTGCCAGCTCACCACCAGCAGGCCGTGACACTGAAGCTTTCTTT. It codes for CASSPPAGRDTEAFF.

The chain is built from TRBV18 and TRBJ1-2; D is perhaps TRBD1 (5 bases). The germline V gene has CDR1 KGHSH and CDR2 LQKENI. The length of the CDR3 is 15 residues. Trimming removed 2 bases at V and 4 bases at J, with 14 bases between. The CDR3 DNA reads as TGTGCCAGCTCACCAGAGAGGGGCGCTAGCTATGGCTACACCTTC. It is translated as CASSPERGASYGYTF. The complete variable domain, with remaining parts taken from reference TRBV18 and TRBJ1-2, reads NAGVMQNPRHLVRRRGQEARLRCSPMKGHSHVYWYRQLPEEGLKFMVYLQKENIIDESGMPKERFSAEFPKEGPSILRIQQVVRGDSAAYFCASSPERGASYGYTFGSGTRLTVV.

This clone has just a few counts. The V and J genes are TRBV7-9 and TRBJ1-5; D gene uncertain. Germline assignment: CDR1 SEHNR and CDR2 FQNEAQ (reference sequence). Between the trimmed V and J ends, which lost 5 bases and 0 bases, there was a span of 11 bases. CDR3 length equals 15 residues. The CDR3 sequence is CASSPEGHSNQPQHF. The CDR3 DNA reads TGTGCCAGCAGCCCGGAAGGGCATAGCAATCAGCCCCAGCATTTT.

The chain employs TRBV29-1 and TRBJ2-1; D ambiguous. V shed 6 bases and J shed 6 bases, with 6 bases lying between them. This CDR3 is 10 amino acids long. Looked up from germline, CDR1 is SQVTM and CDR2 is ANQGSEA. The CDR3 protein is CSVSSNEQFF. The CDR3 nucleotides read TGCAGCGTCAGTTCCAATGAGCAGTTCTTC.

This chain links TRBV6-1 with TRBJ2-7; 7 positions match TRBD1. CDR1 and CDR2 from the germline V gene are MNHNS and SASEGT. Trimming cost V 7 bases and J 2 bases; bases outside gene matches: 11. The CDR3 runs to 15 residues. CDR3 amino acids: CASTSLTGIPYEQYF. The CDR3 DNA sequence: TGTGCCAGCACCAGCTTGACAGGGATACCCTACGAGCAGTACTTC.

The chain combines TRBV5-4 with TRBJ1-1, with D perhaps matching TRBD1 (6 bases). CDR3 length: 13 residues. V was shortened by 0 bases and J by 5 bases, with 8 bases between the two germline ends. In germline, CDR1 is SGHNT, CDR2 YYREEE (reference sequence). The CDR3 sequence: CASSLDRVTEAFF. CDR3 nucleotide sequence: TGTGCCAGCAGCTTGGACAGGGTAACTGAAGCTTTCTTT.

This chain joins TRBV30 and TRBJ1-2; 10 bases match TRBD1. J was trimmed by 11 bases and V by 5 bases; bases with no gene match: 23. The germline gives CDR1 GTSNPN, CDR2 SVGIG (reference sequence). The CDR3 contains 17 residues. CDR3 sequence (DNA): TGTGCCTGGGAACCCCCCGACAGGGGGCGAATCCATATGCGGTACACCTTC. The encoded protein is CAWEPPDRGRIHMRYTF.

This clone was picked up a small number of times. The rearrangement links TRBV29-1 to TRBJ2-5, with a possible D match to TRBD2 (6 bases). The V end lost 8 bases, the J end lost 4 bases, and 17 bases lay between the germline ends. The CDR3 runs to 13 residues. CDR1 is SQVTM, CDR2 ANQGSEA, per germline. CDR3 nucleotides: TGCAGCCCCCGAAGGGTGGGAGGAGAGACCCAGTACTTC. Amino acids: CSPRRVGGETQYF.

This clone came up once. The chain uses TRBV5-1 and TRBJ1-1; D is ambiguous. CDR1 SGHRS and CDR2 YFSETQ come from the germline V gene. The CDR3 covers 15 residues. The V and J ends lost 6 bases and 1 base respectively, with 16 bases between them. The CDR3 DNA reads TGCGCCAGCACCCCCGCTGGCAGATGGAACACTGAAGCTTTCTTT. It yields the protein CASTPAGRWNTEAFF. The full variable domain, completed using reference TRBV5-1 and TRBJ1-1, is KAGVTQTPRYLIKTRGQQVTLSCSPISGHRSVSWYQQTPGQGLQFLFEYFSETQRNKGNFPGRFSGRQFSNSRSEMNVSTLELGDSALYLCASTPAGRWNTEAFFGQGTRLTVV.

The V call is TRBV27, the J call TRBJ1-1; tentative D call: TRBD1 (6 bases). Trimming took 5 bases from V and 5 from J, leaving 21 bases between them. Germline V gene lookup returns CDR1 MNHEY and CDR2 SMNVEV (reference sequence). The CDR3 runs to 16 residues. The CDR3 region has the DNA TGTGCCAGCAGTCCATACCGGGACACCTTGCGGACTGAAGCTTTCTTT. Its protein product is CASSPYRDTLRTEAFF.

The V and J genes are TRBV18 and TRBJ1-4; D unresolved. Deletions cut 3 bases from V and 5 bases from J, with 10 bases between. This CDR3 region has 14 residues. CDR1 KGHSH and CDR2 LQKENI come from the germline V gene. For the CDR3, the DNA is TGTGCCAGCTCACCGATGACGGGGAATGAAAAACTGTTTTTT. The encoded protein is CASSPMTGNEKLFF.

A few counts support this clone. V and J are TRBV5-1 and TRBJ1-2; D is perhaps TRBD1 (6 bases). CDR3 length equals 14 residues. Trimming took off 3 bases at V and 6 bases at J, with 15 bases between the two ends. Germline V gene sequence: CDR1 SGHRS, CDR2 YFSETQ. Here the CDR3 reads CASSWGATGDGYTF. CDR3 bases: TGCGCCAGCAGCTGGGGGGCTACAGGCGATGGCTACACCTTC.

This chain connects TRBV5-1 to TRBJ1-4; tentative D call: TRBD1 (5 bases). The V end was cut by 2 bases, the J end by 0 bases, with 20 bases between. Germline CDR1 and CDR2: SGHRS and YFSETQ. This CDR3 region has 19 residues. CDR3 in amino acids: CASSLGQGRGQPTNEKLFF. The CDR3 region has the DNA TGCGCCAGCAGCTTAGGTCAGGGAAGAGGACAACCAACTAATGAAAAACTGTTTTTT.

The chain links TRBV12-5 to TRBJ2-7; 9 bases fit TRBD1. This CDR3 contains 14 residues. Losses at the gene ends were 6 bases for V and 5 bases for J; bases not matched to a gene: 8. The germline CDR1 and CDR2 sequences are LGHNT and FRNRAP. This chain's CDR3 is CASGSGQGLNEQYF. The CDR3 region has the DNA TGTGCTAGTGGGTCGGGACAGGGTTTAAACGAGCAGTACTTC.

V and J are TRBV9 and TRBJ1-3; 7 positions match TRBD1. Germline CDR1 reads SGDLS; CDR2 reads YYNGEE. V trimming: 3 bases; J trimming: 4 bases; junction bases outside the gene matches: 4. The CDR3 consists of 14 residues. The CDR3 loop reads CASSEQGSGNTIYF. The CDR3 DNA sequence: TGTGCCAGCAGCGAACAGGGGTCAGGAAACACCATATATTTT.

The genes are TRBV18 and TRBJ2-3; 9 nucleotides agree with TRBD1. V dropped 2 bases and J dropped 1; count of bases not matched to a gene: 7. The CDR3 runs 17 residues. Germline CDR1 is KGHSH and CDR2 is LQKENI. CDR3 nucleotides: TGTGCCAGCTCACCAGCGCGGACAGGGGATGGCACAGATACGCAGTATTTT. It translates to CASSPARTGDGTDTQYF.

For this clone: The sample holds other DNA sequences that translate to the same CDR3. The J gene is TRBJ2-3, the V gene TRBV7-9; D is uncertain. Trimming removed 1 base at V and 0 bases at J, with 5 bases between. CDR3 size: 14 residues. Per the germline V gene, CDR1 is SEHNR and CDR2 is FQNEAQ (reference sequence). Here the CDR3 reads CASSLVSSTDTQYF. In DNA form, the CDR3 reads TGTGCCAGCAGCTTAGTTTCTAGCACAGATACGCAGTATTTT.

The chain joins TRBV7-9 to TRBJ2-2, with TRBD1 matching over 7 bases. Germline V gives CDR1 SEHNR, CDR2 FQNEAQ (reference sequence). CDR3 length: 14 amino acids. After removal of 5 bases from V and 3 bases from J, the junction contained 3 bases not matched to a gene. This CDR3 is CASSLDRHTGELFF. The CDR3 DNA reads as TGTGCCAGCAGCCTGGACAGGCACACCGGGGAGCTGTTTTTT.

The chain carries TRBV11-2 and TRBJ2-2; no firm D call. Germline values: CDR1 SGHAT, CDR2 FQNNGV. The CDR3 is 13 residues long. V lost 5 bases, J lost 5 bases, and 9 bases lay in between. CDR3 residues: CASSLSRTGELFF. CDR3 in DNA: TGTGCCAGCAGCCTCAGCCGAACCGGGGAGCTGTTTTTT.

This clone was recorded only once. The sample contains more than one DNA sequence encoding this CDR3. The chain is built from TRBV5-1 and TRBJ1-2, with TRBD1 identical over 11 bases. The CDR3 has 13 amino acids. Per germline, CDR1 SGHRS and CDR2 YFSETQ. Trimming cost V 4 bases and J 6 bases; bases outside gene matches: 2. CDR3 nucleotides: TGCGCCAGCAGCCCGGACAGGGGGCATGGCTACACCTTC. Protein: CASSPDRGHGYTF.

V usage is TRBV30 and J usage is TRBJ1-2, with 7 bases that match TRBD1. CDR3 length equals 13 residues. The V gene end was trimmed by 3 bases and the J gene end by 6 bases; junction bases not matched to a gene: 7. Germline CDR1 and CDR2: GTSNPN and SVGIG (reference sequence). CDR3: CAWSGQVVDGYTF. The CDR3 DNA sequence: TGTGCCTGGAGCGGACAGGTAGTAGATGGCTACACCTTC. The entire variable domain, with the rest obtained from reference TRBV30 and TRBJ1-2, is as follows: SQTIHQWPATLVQPVGSPLSLECTVEGTSNPNLYWYRQAAGRGLQLLFYSVGIGQISSEVPQNLSASRPQDRQFILSSKKLLLSDSGFYLCAWSGQVVDGYTFGSGTRLTVV.